This TCR beta chain was identified during a study of response to subunit inactivated influenza vaccine. This clonotype was detected only a few times. The target antigen is unknown. Broader study findings: With each seasonal influenza vaccination, the authors suggested, few new T cells are recruited.

Germline lookup yields CDR1 MNHEY and CDR2 SVGEGT. V lost 4 bases to trimming and J lost 5 bases; unmatched junction nucleotides: 6. The CDR3 is made up of 14 amino acids. TCRdb recomputed calls from the RT-PCR reads with MiXCR, one row per CDR3 protein. The sample lists just under 550,000 distinct CDR3 sequences; under 30% were seen once. The sample was also linked to a second study, of T cells expressing NK-cell markers. From that paper: UMIs accompanied the 5'RACE template switching by which TCR beta cDNA was made. Source material for TCR beta repertoires consisted of sorted CD3+CD56+NKG2C+, CD3+CD56+NKG2C- and CD3+CD56-NKG2C+ T cells. Among the eight sequenced donors, seven tested HCMV-seropositive and one tested seronegative. The study found these clonotypes also leading the CD3+CD56-NKG2C+ fraction in a handful of donors.

The V gene is TRBV6-2 or TRBV6-3, the J gene TRBJ2-5; 8 nucleotides agree with TRBD1. The sequence derives from a man aged 50-59 years who received an inactivated influenza vaccine. The sample consisted of CD4+ T cells sorted from PBMCs, taken about 12 days after vaccination. The CDR3 loop reads CASSWDRFGETQYF. The CDR3 coding sequence is TGTGCCAGCAGTTGGGACAGGTTCGGGGAGACCCAGTACTTC.